This T cell receptor beta chain was documented in a study of T cell responses to AZD1222 COVID-19 vaccine. Whole-study results and caveats: Scientists sampled the repertoires only once the peak T cell response had passed. Most donors were white British, females outnumbered males, and clonal diversity was possibly underestimated.

On this clone itself: Antigen specificity is unknown.

CDR3 size: 18 residues. Germline CDR1 and CDR2: SNHLY and FYNNEI. V lost 4 bases, J lost 0 bases, and 19 bases lay in between. The assay was immunoSEQ multiplex PCR, and TCRdb's table has in-frame clones only and misses some. The sample shows about 120,000 clones, approximately 91% of them seen only once. This TCR was sampled from an adult in good health. The V call is TRBV2, the J call TRBJ1-3; the D gene is possibly TRBD1 (5 bases). Source: peripheral blood, taken on day 0 of AZD1222 vaccination. The CDR3 spells CASSVGSGTASSGNTIYF. CDR3 coding DNA: TGTGCCAGCAGTGTCGGTTCGGGGACGGCGAGCTCTGGAAACACCATATATTTT.